The source of this T cell receptor beta chain is a study of cytomegalovirus exposure and HLA in healthy donors. As for the study in general: About 180 million T cells yielded 90 million to 130 million unique TCR beta sequences in earlier analysis.

Concerning this clone itself: The antigen is unknown.

The study's findings and limits: Reportedly, fewer N-insertions than the approximately 690-donor mean appeared in an Asian-associated ancestry cluster in a later analysis.

Germline CDR1 reads LGHNT; CDR2 reads FRNRAP. The CDR3 has 18 amino acids. V was clipped by 5 bases and J by 3 bases; unmatched bases: 14. The PCR employed 60 Vbeta primers together with 13 Jbeta primers. The assay was immunoSEQ multiplex PCR, and TCRdb's table has in-frame clones only and misses some. The repertoire includes about 190,000 clones, approximately 79% of them detected once, and more than 6% sits in the top ten. This clonotype was sampled from a man between 40 and 49 years old in good health and CMV-seropositive. The chain has TRBV12-5 and TRBJ2-2; 8 bases are shared with TRBD1. The sequencing input was PBMCs. The CDR3, as DNA: TGTGCTAGTGGTCCGGGACAGGTCGACTTGCGGGACACCGGGGAGCTGTTTTTT. Residues: CASGPGQVDLRDTGELFF.